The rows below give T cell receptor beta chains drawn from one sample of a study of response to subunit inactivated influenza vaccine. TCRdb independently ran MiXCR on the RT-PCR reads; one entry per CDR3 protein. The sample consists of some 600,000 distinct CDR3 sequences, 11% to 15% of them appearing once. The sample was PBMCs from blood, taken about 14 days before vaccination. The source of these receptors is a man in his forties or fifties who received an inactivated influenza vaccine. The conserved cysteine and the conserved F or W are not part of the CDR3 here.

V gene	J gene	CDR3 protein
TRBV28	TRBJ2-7	ASSTQGGDSYEQY
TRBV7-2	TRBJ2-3	TSSSSGQGSDTQY
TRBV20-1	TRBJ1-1	SASKADRGDGAF
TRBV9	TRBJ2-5	ASSVATGQVETQY
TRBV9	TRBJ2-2	ASSVWGLTGELF
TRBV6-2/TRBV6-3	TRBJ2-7	ASSLTSGTWQY
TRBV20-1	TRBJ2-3	SARVLAGLDTQY
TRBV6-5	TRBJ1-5	ASSYSAPSMEPQH
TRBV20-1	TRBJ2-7	SASWARDYEQY
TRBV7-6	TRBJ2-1	ASSLALAGVYNEQF
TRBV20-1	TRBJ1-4	SARGQANEKLF
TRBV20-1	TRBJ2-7	SATLPGLAGVGYEQY
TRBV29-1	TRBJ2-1	SVEWPSGRANEQF
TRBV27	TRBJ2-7	ASSSRDRGQYEQY
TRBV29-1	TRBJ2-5	SVEMGGPKY
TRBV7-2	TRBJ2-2	ASSLLGQGGTGELF
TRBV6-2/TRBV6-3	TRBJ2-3	ASTTRTGLGTDTQY
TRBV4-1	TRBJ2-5	ASSQTEASGAAQETQY
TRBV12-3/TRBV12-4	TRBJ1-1	ASRQKQWLMNTEAF
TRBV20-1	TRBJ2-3	SAHRDRGTDTQY
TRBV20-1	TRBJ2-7	SAWKDGFWAGEQY
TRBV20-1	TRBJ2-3	SARGGKFKTDTQY
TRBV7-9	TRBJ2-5	ASNSLGTVQETQY
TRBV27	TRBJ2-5	ASSLGQGGFETQY
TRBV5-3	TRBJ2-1	ARSSPGSKLYNEQF
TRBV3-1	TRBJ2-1	ASSPTAPYNEQF